Listed here are 3 T cell receptor beta chains from one sample, sequenced in a study of OX40 agonist ivuxolimab in advanced cancers. Only in-frame clones appear in the TCRdb table, and some are missing; sequencing was by immunoSEQ multiplex PCR. The sample carries about 40,000 clones, about nine tenths recorded once. This sample comprised CD4+ or CD8+ T cells sorted from blood, obtained in a trial of the OX40 agonist ivuxolimab. The receptors derive from an adult with an advanced solid tumor such as melanoma, head and neck, liver or kidney cancer.

V and J are TRBV18 and TRBJ1-1; no clear D. The CDR3 totals 14 residues. From germline, CDR1 is KGHSH and CDR2 LQKENI. V gave up 8 bases and J gave up 0 bases, with 13 bases separating them. CDR3 bases: TGTGCCAGCCGGTCGGGCGGCATGAACACTGAAGCTTTCTTT. It yields the protein CASRSGGMNTEAFF.

This clone was observed a single time. CDR3 DNA: TGTGCCAGCAGTGGTAACCGGGACAGGTTCCGACTGAGCTCCTACAATGAGCAGTTCTTC. Its protein product is CASSGNRDRFRLSSYNEQFF. The gene calls are TRBV2 and TRBJ2-1; 8 nucleotides align to TRBD1. Germline CDR1 is SNHLY and CDR2 is FYNNEI. This CDR3 has 20 residues. J was trimmed by 0 bases and V by 4 bases; bases with no gene match: 17. The full variable domain, rest sourced from reference TRBV2 and TRBJ2-1, is EPEVTQTPSHQVTQMGQEVILRCVPISNHLYFYWYRQILGQKVEFLVSFYNNEISEKSEIFDDQFSVERPDGSNFTLKIRSTKLEDSAMYFCASSGNRDRFRLSSYNEQFFGPGTRLTVL.

This chain uses TRBV27 with TRBJ2-2, with 9 bases that match TRBD1. The V segment lost 8 bases and the J segment 3 bases; nucleotides outside the gene matches: 7. The germline V gene encodes CDR1 MNHEY and CDR2 SMNVEV (reference sequence). The CDR3 contains 15 residues. The CDR3 loop is CASQLGQGYTGELFF. As DNA, the CDR3 is TGTGCCAGCCAGCTGGGACAGGGTTACACCGGGGAGCTGTTTTTT.